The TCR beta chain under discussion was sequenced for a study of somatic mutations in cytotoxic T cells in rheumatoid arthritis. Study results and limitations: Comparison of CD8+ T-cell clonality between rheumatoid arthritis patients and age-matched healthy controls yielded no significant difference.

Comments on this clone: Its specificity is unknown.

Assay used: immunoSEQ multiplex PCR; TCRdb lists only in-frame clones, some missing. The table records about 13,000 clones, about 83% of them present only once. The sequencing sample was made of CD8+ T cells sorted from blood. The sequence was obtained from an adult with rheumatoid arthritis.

The DNA for the CDR3 is TGTGCCAGCAGTGAAGCCACCGAAAATCAGCCCCAGCATTTT. Protein sequence: CASSEATENQPQHF. The chain is built from TRBV6-1 and TRBJ1-5; unclear D gene. V shed 0 bases and J shed 4 bases, with 7 bases lying between them. This CDR3 comprises 14 residues. Germline assignment: CDR1 MNHNS and CDR2 SASEGT.